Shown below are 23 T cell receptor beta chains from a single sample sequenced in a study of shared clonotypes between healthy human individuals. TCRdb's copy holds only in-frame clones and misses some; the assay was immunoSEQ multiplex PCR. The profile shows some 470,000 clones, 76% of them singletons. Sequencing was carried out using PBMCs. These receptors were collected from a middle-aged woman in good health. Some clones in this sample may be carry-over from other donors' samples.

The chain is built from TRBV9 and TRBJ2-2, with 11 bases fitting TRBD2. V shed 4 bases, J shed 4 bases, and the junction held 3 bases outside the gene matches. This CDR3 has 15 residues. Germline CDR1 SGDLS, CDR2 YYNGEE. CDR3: CASSSGLAATGELFF. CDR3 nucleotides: TGTGCCAGCAGCTCGGGACTAGCGGCCACCGGGGAGCTGTTTTTT.

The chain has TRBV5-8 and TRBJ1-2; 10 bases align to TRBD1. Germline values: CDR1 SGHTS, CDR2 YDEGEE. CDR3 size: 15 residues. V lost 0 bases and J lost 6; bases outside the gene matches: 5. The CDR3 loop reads CASSLVTGTGDGYTF. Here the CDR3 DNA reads TGTGCCAGCAGCTTGGTGACAGGGACAGGGGATGGCTACACCTTC.

CDR3 residues: CASSQLSTTGVQEQYF. The CDR3 coding sequence is TGTGCCAGCAGCCAACTCAGTACAACAGGGGTTCAGGAGCAGTACTTC. The chain has TRBV14 and TRBJ2-7, with 7 bases identical to TRBD1. J was trimmed by 7 bases and V by 2 bases; bases with no gene match: 14. The CDR3 runs to 16 residues. Germline V gives CDR1 SGHDN, CDR2 FVKESK. Supplemented by reference TRBV14 and TRBJ2-7, the full variable domain reads EAGVTQFPSHSVIEKGQTVTLRCDPISGHDNLYWYRRVMGKEIKFLLHFVKESKQDESGMPNNRFLAERTGGTYSTLKVQPAELEDSGVYFCASSQLSTTGVQEQYFGPGTRLTVT.

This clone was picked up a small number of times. CDR3 DNA: TGTGCCAGCAGTTCTGGACAGGGGGTAGATACGCAGTATTTT. Amino acids: CASSSGQGVDTQYF. The chain carries TRBV28 and TRBJ2-3; 10 bases align to TRBD1. V was pared by 4 bases and J by 5 bases, with 3 bases of the junction left unmatched. CDR3 length: 14 amino acids. Germline loops: CDR1 MDHEN, CDR2 SYDVKM.

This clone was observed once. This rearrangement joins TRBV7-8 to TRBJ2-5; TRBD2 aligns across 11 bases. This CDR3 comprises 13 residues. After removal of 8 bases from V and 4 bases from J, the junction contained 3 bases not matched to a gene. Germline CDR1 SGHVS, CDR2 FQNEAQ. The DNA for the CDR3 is TGTGCCAGCGGTACTAGCGGGAGAGAGACCCAGTACTTC. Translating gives CASGTSGRETQYF.

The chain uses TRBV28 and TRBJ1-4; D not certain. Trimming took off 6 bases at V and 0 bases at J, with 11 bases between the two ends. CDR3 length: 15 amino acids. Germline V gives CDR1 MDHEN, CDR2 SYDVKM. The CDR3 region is CASSPGGSTNEKLFF. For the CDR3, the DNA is TGTGCCAGCAGCCCCGGCGGGTCAACTAATGAAAAACTGTTTTTT.

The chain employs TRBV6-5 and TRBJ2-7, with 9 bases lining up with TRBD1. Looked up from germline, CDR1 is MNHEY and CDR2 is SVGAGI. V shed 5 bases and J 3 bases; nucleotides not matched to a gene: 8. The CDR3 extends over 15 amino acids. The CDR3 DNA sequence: TGTGCCAGCAGTAAGTCCGGGACAGGGATCTACGAGCAGTACTTC. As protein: CASSKSGTGIYEQYF.

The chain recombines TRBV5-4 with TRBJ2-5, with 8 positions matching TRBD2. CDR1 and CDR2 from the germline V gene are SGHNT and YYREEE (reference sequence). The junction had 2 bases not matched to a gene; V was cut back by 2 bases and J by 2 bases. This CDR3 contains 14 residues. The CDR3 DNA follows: TGTGCCAGCAGCTTAGCGGGGGAGCAAGAGACCCAGTACTTC. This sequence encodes CASSLAGEQETQYF.

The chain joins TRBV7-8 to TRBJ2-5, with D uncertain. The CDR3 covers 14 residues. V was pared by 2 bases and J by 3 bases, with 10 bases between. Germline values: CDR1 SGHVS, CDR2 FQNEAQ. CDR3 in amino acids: CASSLNTIEETQYF. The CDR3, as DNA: TGTGCCAGCAGCTTAAACACAATAGAAGAGACCCAGTACTTC.

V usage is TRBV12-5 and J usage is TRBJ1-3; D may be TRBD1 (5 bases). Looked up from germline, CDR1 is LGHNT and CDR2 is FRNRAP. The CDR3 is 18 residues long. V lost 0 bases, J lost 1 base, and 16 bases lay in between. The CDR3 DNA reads TGTGCTAGTGGTTTGGTAGTAAATCGGGGGTGGTCTGGAAACACCATATATTTT. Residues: CASGLVVNRGWSGNTIYF.

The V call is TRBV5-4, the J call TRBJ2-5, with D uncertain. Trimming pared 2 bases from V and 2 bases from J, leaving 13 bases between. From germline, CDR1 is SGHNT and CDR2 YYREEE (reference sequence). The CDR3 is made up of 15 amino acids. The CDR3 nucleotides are TGTGCCAGCAGCTTAAGATCTGGCCCGCAAGAGACCCAGTACTTC. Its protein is CASSLRSGPQETQYF.

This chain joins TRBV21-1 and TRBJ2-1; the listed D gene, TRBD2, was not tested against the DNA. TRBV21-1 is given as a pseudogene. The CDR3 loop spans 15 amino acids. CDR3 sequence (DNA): TGTGCCAGCAGCAAAGAGGGGGGGAGGTGTAATGAGCAGTTCTTC. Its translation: CASSKEGGRCNEQFF.

The CDR3, as DNA: TGTGCCAGCAGTTTAGGCGGCTCCTACGAGCAGTACTTC. This gives the protein CASSLGGSYEQYF. This sequence joins TRBV6-1 and TRBJ2-7; D gene unclear. Trimming stripped 5 bases from V and 0 bases from J, with 8 bases between. This CDR3 has 13 residues. Germline V gene lookup returns CDR1 MNHNS and CDR2 SASEGT.

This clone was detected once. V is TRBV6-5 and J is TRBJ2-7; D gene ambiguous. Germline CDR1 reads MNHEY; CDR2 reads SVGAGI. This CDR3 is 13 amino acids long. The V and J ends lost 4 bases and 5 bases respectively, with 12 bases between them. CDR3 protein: CASSFMARDEQYF. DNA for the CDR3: TGTGCCAGCAGTTTTATGGCCCGAGACGAGCAGTACTTC.

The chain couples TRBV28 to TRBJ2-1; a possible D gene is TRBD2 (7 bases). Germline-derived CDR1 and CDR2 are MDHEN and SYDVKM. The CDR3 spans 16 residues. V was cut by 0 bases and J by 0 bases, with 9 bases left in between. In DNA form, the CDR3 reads TGTGCCAGCAGTTTATGGGGGGGGGCCTCCTACAATGAGCAGTTCTTC. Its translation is CASSLWGGASYNEQFF.

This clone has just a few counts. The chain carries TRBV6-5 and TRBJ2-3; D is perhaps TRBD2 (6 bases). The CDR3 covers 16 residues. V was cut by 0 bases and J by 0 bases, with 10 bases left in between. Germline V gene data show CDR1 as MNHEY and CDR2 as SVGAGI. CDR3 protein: CASSYSFGSSTDTQYF. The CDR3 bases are TGTGCCAGCAGTTACTCATTCGGGAGTAGCACAGATACGCAGTATTTT.

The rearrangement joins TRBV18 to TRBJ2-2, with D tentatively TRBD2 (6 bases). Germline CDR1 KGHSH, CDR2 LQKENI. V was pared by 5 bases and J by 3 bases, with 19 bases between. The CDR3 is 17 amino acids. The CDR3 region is CASSYGGEFLYTGELFF. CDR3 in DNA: TGTGCCAGCTCATACGGGGGAGAATTTTTATACACCGGGGAGCTGTTTTTT.

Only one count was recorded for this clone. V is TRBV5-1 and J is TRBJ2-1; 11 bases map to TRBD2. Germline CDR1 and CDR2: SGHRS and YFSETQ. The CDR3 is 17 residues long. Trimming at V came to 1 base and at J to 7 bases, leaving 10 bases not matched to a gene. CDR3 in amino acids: CASSLFVSASGGNEQFF. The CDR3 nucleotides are TGCGCCAGCAGCTTGTTTGTTTCGGCTAGCGGGGGGAATGAGCAGTTCTTC.

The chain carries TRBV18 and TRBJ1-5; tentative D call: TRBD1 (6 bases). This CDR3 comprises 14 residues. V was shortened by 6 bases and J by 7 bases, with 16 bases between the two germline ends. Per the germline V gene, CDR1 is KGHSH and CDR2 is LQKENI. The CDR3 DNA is TGTGCCAGCTCGGGGGGCGGGACCAGCCAGCCCCAGCATTTT. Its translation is CASSGGGTSQPQHF.

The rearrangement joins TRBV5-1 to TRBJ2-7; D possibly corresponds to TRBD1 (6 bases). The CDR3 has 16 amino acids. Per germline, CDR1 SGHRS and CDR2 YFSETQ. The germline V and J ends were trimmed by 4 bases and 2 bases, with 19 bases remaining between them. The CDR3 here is CASSAPGAGVPYEQYF. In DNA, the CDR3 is TGCGCCAGCAGCGCCCCTGGGGCAGGGGTTCCCTACGAGCAGTACTTC. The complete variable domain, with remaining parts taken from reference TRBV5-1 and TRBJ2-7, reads KAGVTQTPRYLIKTRGQQVTLSCSPISGHRSVSWYQQTPGQGLQFLFEYFSETQRNKGNFPGRFSGRQFSNSRSEMNVSTLELGDSALYLCASSAPGAGVPYEQYFGPGTRLTVT.

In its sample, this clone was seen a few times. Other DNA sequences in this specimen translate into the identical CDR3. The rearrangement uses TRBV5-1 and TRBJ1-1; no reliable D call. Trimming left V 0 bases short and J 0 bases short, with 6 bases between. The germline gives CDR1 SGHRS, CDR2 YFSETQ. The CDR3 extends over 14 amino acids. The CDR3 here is CASSLVAMNTEAFF. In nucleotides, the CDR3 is TGCGCCAGCAGCTTGGTGGCCATGAACACTGAAGCTTTCTTT.

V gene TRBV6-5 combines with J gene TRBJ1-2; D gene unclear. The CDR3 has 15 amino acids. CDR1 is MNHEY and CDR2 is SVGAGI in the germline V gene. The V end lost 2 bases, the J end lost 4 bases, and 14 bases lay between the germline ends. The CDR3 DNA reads TGTGCCAGCAGTTACCACCCCCCGTTAAGCTATGGCTACACCTTC. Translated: CASSYHPPLSYGYTF.

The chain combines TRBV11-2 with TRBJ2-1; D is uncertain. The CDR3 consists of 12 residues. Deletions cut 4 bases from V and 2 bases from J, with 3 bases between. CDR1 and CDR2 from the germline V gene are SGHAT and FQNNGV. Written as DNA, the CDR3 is TGTGCCAGCAGCTCAACCTACAATGAGCAGTTCTTC. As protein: CASSSTYNEQFF.